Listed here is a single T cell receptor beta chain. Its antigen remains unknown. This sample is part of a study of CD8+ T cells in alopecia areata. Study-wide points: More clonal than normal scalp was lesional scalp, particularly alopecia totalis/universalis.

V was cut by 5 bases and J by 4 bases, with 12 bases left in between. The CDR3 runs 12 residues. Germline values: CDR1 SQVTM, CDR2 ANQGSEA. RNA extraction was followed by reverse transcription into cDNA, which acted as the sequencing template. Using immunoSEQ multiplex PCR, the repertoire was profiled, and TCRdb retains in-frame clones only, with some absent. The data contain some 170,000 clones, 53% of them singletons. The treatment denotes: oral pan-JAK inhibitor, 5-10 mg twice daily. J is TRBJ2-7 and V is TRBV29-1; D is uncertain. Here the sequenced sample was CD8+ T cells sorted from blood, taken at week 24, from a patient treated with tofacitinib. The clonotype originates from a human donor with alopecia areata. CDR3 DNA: TGCAGCGTTAAGGATCAGACATACGAGCAGTACTTC. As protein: CSVKDQTYEQYF.